The 31 T cell receptor beta chains below all came from one sample that was sequenced in a study of T cells in Graves' hyperthyroidism and ophthalmopathy. There were TCR beta CDR3 regions amplified from RNA transcripts. The HTBI primer set drove a first-round RT-PCR of the TCR CDR3. MiXCR, applied by TCRdb to the multiplex PCR reads, yields one record per CDR3 protein. The sample has hundreds of thousands of distinct CDR3 sequences; 30% to 40% are singletons. Sequenced sample: blood. These receptors all come from a woman aged 40 to 55 with Graves' hyperthyroidism.

This clonotype was counted at least ten times. The chain employs TRBV24-1 and TRBJ1-1; 11 bases are a match to TRBD1. There are 14 residues in the CDR3. Germline CDR1 is KGHDR and CDR2 is SFDVKD. V lost 8 bases to trimming and J lost 4 bases; unmatched junction nucleotides: 5. CDR3 in amino acids: CATNRTGGITEAFF. Written as DNA, the CDR3 is TGTGCCACCAACAGGACAGGGGGCATCACTGAAGCTTTCTTT.

V gene TRBV7-2 combines with J gene TRBJ1-1; D perhaps matches TRBD1 (6 bases). The germline CDR1 and CDR2 sequences are SGHTA and FQGNSA. This CDR3 is built from 15 residues. The V end lost 5 bases, the J end lost 1 base, and 14 bases lay between the germline ends. The CDR3 sequence is CASSTARGQNTEAFF. The CDR3 DNA reads TGTGCCAGCAGCACGGCCAGGGGACAGAACACTGAAGCTTTCTTT.

This clonotype came up many times. The chain links TRBV25-1 to TRBJ2-7; possible D gene TRBD1, 6 bases. This CDR3 spans 16 amino acids. Between the trimmed V and J ends, which lost 7 bases and 2 bases, there was a span of 21 bases. Looked up from germline, CDR1 is MGHDK and CDR2 is SYGVNS. CDR3 sequence reads: CASNQVPGEQTYEQYF. The DNA of the CDR3 is TGTGCCAGCAATCAAGTCCCAGGGGAGCAAACCTACGAGCAGTACTTC.

This sequence joins TRBV10-3 and TRBJ1-2; D may be TRBD1 (5 bases). Per the germline V gene, CDR1 is ENHRY and CDR2 is SYGVKD. The CDR3 contains 15 residues. V lost 8 bases and J lost 2, with 18 bases in between. CDR3 region: CAILGAAGANYGYTF. The CDR3 DNA is TGTGCCATCCTGGGCGCCGCTGGGGCCAACTATGGCTACACCTTC.

This clonotype showed up many times. J is TRBJ1-2 and V is TRBV13; the D gene is possibly TRBD1 (5 bases). This CDR3 contains 15 residues. Germline CDR1 and CDR2: PRHDT and FYEKMQ (reference sequence). V lost 5 bases and J lost 5, with 18 bases in between. The CDR3 region is CASSPTDQGLYGYTF. DNA for the CDR3: TGTGCCAGCAGCCCCACGGATCAGGGTTTGTATGGCTACACCTTC.

This clonotype has at least ten counts. This rearrangement joins TRBV7-9 to TRBJ1-6, with 11 bases that match TRBD1. This CDR3 spans 15 amino acids. Unmatched junction bases numbered 3, after V lost 2 bases and J lost 9 bases. Looked up from germline, CDR1 is SEHNR and CDR2 is FQNEAQ (reference sequence). CDR3 region: CASSLTGTGGSPLHF. CDR3 in DNA: TGTGCCAGCAGCTTAACCGGGACAGGGGGTTCACCCCTCCACTTT.

In the case of this clonotype: This may come from a read error, since a much larger clone is one base off. CDR3 bases: TGTGCCAGTAGTCCGGGACAGGCGGACGCCTATCGGTATGGCTACACCTTC. Translated, it gives CASSPGQADAYRYGYTF. The chain links TRBV19 to TRBJ1-2; 8 bases fit TRBD1. J gave up 5 bases and V 5 bases, and 16 bases lay outside the gene matches. This CDR3 spans 17 amino acids. Germline-derived CDR1 and CDR2 are LNHDA and SQIVND (reference sequence).

The chain has TRBV7-6 and TRBJ2-7; 9 bases fit TRBD2. V lost 5 bases and J lost 2; bases outside the gene matches: 13. Germline lookup yields CDR1 SGHVS and CDR2 FNYEAQ. The CDR3 has 17 residues. The CDR3 reads CASSTALGLAVTYEQYF. CDR3 in DNA: TGTGCCAGCAGCACTGCTTTGGGACTAGCTGTTACCTACGAGCAGTACTTC.

On this clonotype: Relative to the germline gene, one junction end is altered; a read error may explain this. The chain links TRBV5-1 to TRBJ2-7, with TRBD1 matching 8 bases. Looked up from germline, CDR1 is SGHRS and CDR2 is YFSETQ. The CDR3 runs to 17 residues. The CDR3 DNA sequence: TGCGCCAGCAGCTTGGGCAAGACAGGGGTCATAACCTACGAGAAGTACTTC. It yields the protein CASSLGKTGVITYEKYF.

The chain combines TRBV6-1 with TRBJ1-5, with 9 bases that match TRBD1. The CDR3 covers 15 residues. V shed 6 bases, J shed 1 base, and the junction held 4 bases outside the gene matches. Germline CDR1 MNHNS, CDR2 SASEGT. DNA of the CDR3: TGTGCCAGCAGGACAGGGGGAGGAAGCAATCAGCCCCAGCATTTT. Translating it yields CASRTGGGSNQPQHF.

V usage is TRBV20-1 and J usage is TRBJ1-5; D is undetermined. Per germline, CDR1 DFQATT and CDR2 SNEGSKA (reference sequence). The CDR3 covers 12 residues. V was clipped by 0 bases and J by 7 bases, with 7 bases between them. The CDR3 region has the DNA TGCAGTGCTAGAGATAAAGGACAGCCCCAGCATTTT. It is translated as CSARDKGQPQHF.

This clonotype was counted ten times or more. This chain joins TRBV7-9 and TRBJ1-3; 8 bases map to TRBD1. V gave up 3 bases and J gave up 3 bases; unmatched junction bases: 7. Germline assignment: CDR1 SEHNR and CDR2 FQNEAQ (reference sequence). The CDR3 extends over 16 amino acids. The CDR3 protein is CASSLTGEKIGNTIYF. CDR3 in DNA: TGTGCCAGCAGCTTGACAGGGGAGAAGATTGGAAACACCATATATTTT.

To note about this clonotype: This may come from a read error, since a much larger clone is one base off. CDR3 nucleotides: TGTGCCAGCAGCCTCTCCCGGCACAGCAGCGAAAAACTGTTTTTT. Its protein is CASSLSRHSSEKLFF. The V gene is TRBV7-2, the J gene TRBJ1-4; D gene uncertain. The germline V and J ends were trimmed by 5 bases and 8 bases, with 18 bases remaining between them. This CDR3 contains 15 residues. Germline V CDR1 and CDR2: SGHTA, FQGNSA.

This clonotype turned up a few times. The junction and the germline gene differ at one end; a read error may be behind it. The chain employs TRBV5-1 and TRBJ2-7; 13 bases are a match to TRBD2. Germline assignment: CDR1 SGHRS and CDR2 YFSETQ. The CDR3 loop spans 16 amino acids. CDR3 DNA sequence: TGCGCCAGCAGCACTGGGACTAGCGGGGTCTCCTACGGGCAGTACTTC. This encodes CASSTGTSGVSYGQYF.

This clonotype was recorded once. The chain is built from TRBV6-5 and TRBJ2-6; TRBD1 matches 9 bases. This CDR3 contains 17 residues. The V and J ends lost 2 bases and 4 bases, in that order; junction bases with no gene match: 6. The V gene's germline CDR1 is MNHEY and CDR2 SVGAGI. The CDR3 DNA reads as TGTGCCAGCAGTTACGGGACAGGGTCAGCGGGGGCCAACGTCCTGACTTTC. Encoded protein: CASSYGTGSAGANVLTF.

The rearrangement links TRBV9 to TRBJ1-1; a weak D match, TRBD1 (5 bases). Germline lookup yields CDR1 SGDLS and CDR2 YYNGEE. Trimming cost V 4 bases and J 10 bases, with 17 bases left between them. The length of the CDR3 is 13 residues. The CDR3 DNA reads as TGTGCCAGCAGCCCGTCGGGGGGGGTATTAGCTTTCTTT. It yields the protein CASSPSGGVLAFF.

This clonotype appeared a few times. The J gene is TRBJ2-7, the V gene TRBV28, with a possible D match to TRBD1 (6 bases). Germline V gene sequence: CDR1 MDHEN, CDR2 SYDVKM. The CDR3 loop spans 13 amino acids. The V end was cut by 6 bases, the J end by 5 bases, with 14 bases between. CDR3 sequence: CASRPQGFHEQYF. CDR3 DNA: TGTGCCAGCAGGCCACAGGGTTTCCACGAGCAGTACTTC.

The table lists this clonotype with many counts. J is TRBJ2-2 and V is TRBV5-6; no definite D call. CDR1 and CDR2 (germline): SGHDT, YYEEEE. The V end lost 3 bases, the J end lost 9 bases, and 9 bases lay between the germline ends. CDR3 length equals 12 residues. CDR3 sequence: CASSWLTRELFF. The CDR3, as DNA: TGTGCCAGCAGCTGGTTAACGAGGGAGCTGTTTTTT. Drawing the rest from reference TRBV5-6 and TRBJ2-2, the complete variable domain is DAGVTQSPTHLIKTRGQQVTLRCSPKSGHDTVSWYQQALGQGPQFIFQYYEEEERQRGNFPDRFSGHQFPNYSSELNVNALLLGDSALYLCASSWLTRELFFGEGSRLTVL.

The table lists this clonotype with many counts. The chain links TRBV19 to TRBJ1-1; weak D call: TRBD1 (5 bases). The germline V and J ends were trimmed by 7 bases and 0 bases, with 12 bases remaining between them. Germline CDR1 is LNHDA and CDR2 is SQIVND (reference sequence). This CDR3 has 14 amino acids. The CDR3 is CASTPRDLNTEAFF. In DNA form, the CDR3 reads TGTGCCAGTACCCCCCGGGACTTGAACACTGAAGCTTTCTTT.

The chain is built from TRBV20-1 and TRBJ1-5; TRBD1 is a possible D gene (5 bases). The germline CDR1 and CDR2 sequences are DFQATT and SNEGSKA (reference sequence). V lost 5 bases, J lost 2 bases, and 13 bases lay in between. The CDR3 is 14 residues long. The CDR3 is CSARGGNGNQPQHF. CDR3 DNA sequence: TGCAGTGCTCGGGGGGGGAATGGCAATCAGCCCCAGCATTTT.

This clonotype was detected ten times or more. In DNA, the CDR3 is TGCGCCAGCAGCCAAGATAGGATGAAGGGCTACGAGCAGTACTTC. Translation gives CASSQDRMKGYEQYF. The rearrangement joins TRBV4-3 to TRBJ2-7; D is unresolved. This CDR3 has 15 residues. Germline V CDR1 and CDR2: LGHNA, YSLEER. Deletions cut 0 bases from V and 3 bases from J, with 12 bases between.

This clonotype has ten or more counts. The rearrangement links TRBV5-1 to TRBJ1-1; D possibly corresponds to TRBD1 (5 bases). The CDR3 contains 14 residues. CDR1 is SGHRS, CDR2 YFSETQ, per germline. Trimming removed 1 base from V and 3 bases from J, with 10 bases in between. The CDR3 nucleotides read TGCGCCAGCAGCTTGAGTGGGGGATACACTGAAGCTTTCTTT. This translates into CASSLSGGYTEAFF.

V gene TRBV28 combines with J gene TRBJ2-6; possible D gene TRBD2, 6 bases. V lost 5 bases to trimming and J lost 5 bases, with 13 bases between them. Germline V lookup: CDR1 MDHEN, CDR2 SYDVKM. This CDR3 has 15 amino acids. The CDR3 protein is CASSLNGGRANVLTF. CDR3 coding DNA: TGTGCCAGCAGTCTCAATGGCGGGAGGGCCAACGTCCTGACTTTC.

This clonotype was counted between two and nine times. The chain has TRBV6-5 and TRBJ1-2, with D possibly matching TRBD1 (5 bases). The V and J ends lost 7 bases and 6 bases respectively, with 15 bases between them. The CDR3 contains 13 residues. Germline-derived CDR1 and CDR2 are MNHEY and SVGAGI. The CDR3 loop reads CASMQSGGNGYTF. The CDR3 bases are TGTGCCAGCATGCAGAGCGGGGGTAATGGCTACACCTTC.

Regarding this clonotype: One junction end disagrees with the germline gene, perhaps due to a read error. The CDR3 DNA sequence: TGTGCCAGCAGTCCCGAGGGCAGGGACGGGGAGCTGTTTTTT. This sequence encodes CASSPEGRDGELFF. V is TRBV10-3 and J is TRBJ2-2; D could derive from TRBD1 or TRBD2 (5 bases each). Germline values: CDR1 ENHRY, CDR2 SYGVKD. This CDR3 region has 14 residues.

This clonotype was counted a few times. The chain combines TRBV7-9 with TRBJ1-4; D unclear. CDR3 length: 14 amino acids. The germline V and J ends were trimmed by 5 bases and 5 bases, with 12 bases remaining between them. From germline, CDR1 is SEHNR and CDR2 FQNEAQ (reference sequence). The chain's CDR3 is CASSEGGGNEKLFF. CDR3 bases: TGTGCCAGCAGCGAAGGAGGAGGAAATGAAAAACTGTTTTTT.

V usage is TRBV7-3 and J usage is TRBJ1-2, with TRBD1 as a possible D gene (6 bases). The ends were cut back, 6 bases at V and 3 bases at J, with 14 bases in the middle. CDR1 SGHTA and CDR2 FQGTGA come from the germline V gene. CDR3 length equals 14 residues. This chain's CDR3 is CASSRGYQDYGYTF. DNA for the CDR3: TGTGCCAGCAGTAGGGGGTATCAGGACTATGGCTACACCTTC. The complete variable domain, with remaining parts taken from reference TRBV7-3 and TRBJ1-2, reads GAGVSQTPSNKVTEKGKYVELRCDPISGHTALYWYRQSLGQGPEFLIYFQGTGAADDSGLPNDRFFAVRPEGSVSTLKIQRTERGDSAVYLCASSRGYQDYGYTFGSGTRLTVV.

This clonotype was detected only a few times. V is TRBV4-3 and J is TRBJ2-7; D gene uncertain. Trimming pared 2 bases from V and 2 bases from J, leaving 10 bases between. The CDR3 is 14 residues long. Germline V gene lookup returns CDR1 LGHNA and CDR2 YSLEER. The CDR3 DNA sequence: TGCGCCAGCAGCCAATTTGAGAGTGCCTACGAGCAGTACTTC. Translation gives CASSQFESAYEQYF.

This chain joins TRBV10-3 and TRBJ1-6, with 8 bases matching TRBD1. Germline V gene lookup returns CDR1 ENHRY and CDR2 SYGVKD. The length of the CDR3 is 15 residues. Unmatched junction bases numbered 7, after V lost 10 bases and J lost 2 bases. CDR3 DNA: TGTGCCACGTCGGACAGGGATCCCTATAATTCACCCCTCCACTTT. Translating gives CATSDRDPYNSPLHF.

This clonotype was observed at least ten times. The chain employs TRBV9 and TRBJ1-2, with D possibly being TRBD1 (6 bases). Germline CDR1 reads SGDLS; CDR2 reads YYNGEE. The CDR3 length is 13 residues. The V end was cut by 2 bases, the J end by 6 bases, with 11 bases between. Here the CDR3 reads CASSVTGLNGYTF. CDR3 nucleotide sequence: TGTGCCAGCAGCGTGACAGGCCTGAATGGCTACACCTTC.

This clonotype was seen only a few times. The V gene is TRBV11-1, the J gene TRBJ1-5, with TRBD1 identical over 7 bases. The V and J ends lost 5 bases and 3 bases, in that order; junction bases with no gene match: 10. The CDR3 is 16 amino acids. From germline, CDR1 is SGHAT and CDR2 FQDESV (reference sequence). The CDR3 bases are TGTGCCAGCAGCGTCACAGGGGTACTAATCAATCAGCCCCAGCATTTT. Protein: CASSVTGVLINQPQHF.